These 15 T cell receptor beta chains were sequenced from one sample in a study of T cells in Graves' hyperthyroidism and ophthalmopathy. Authors of the study amplified TCR beta CDR3 regions from RNA transcripts. Researchers ran a first-round RT-PCR on the TCR CDR3 using the HTBI primer set. TCRdb analysed the multiplex PCR reads with MiXCR anew, one entry per CDR3 protein. The sample lists nearly 600,000 distinct CDR3 sequences; roughly 13% were seen once. Sequencing was performed on blood. Receptors originate from a woman aged 25 to 45 with Graves' hyperthyroidism that later progressed to Graves' ophthalmopathy.

This clonotype appeared many times. This chain joins TRBV11-2 and TRBJ2-2; the match to TRBD2 covers 9 bases. Trimming removed 5 bases from V and 2 bases from J; junction bases left unmatched: 6. Germline V gene data show CDR1 as SGHAT and CDR2 as FQNNGV. The CDR3 extends over 16 amino acids. The chain's CDR3 is CASSPTSGDNTGELFF. CDR3 bases: TGTGCCAGCAGCCCGACTAGCGGAGATAACACCGGGGAGCTGTTTTTT.

The table lists this clonotype with many counts. This chain uses TRBV6-5 with TRBJ2-1; no definite D call. Germline CDR1 and CDR2: MNHEY and SVGAGI. The CDR3 length is 13 residues. V gave up 2 bases and J gave up 8 bases, with 10 bases separating them. The CDR3 sequence is CASSYGGQYEQFF. For the CDR3, the DNA is TGTGCCAGCAGTTACGGCGGCCAGTATGAGCAGTTCTTC.

This clonotype was recorded at least ten times. The chain couples TRBV20-1 to TRBJ1-1; D call uncertain. CDR3 length equals 15 residues. CDR1 and CDR2 from the germline V gene are DFQATT and SNEGSKA (reference sequence). Between the trimmed V and J ends, which lost 1 base and 5 bases, there was a span of 17 bases. In nucleotides, the CDR3 is TGCAGTGCTAGAGCTATTGCCGGAGTCGGGACTGAAGCTTTCTTT. Its protein is CSARAIAGVGTEAFF.

Worth noting for this clonotype: The CDR3 end shows no conserved phenylalanine or tryptophan, and so a read error is likely. Because the CDR3's place on the DNA is in doubt, the DNA is left out and the CDR3 is given as listed by TCRdb. This sequence joins TRBV20-1 and TRBJ2-2; TRBD1 reflects the table's D call only, with no check against the DNA. The germline V gene encodes CDR1 DFQATT and CDR2 SNEGSKA (reference sequence). From its first to its last residue, the CDR3 has 13 amino acids. The chain's CDR3 is CSAEGLNTGELSL.

J is TRBJ2-1 and V is TRBV9; D gene ambiguous. Germline V gene data show CDR1 as SGDLS and CDR2 as YYNGEE. This CDR3 has 14 amino acids. V shed 4 bases and J shed 8 bases, with 16 bases lying between them. CDR3 coding DNA: TGTGCCAGCAGCCCGGCCACAACGGTGGATGAGCAGTTCTTC. Protein sequence: CASSPATTVDEQFF.

This clonotype was recorded a few times. The chain has TRBV28 and TRBJ2-5; possibly TRBD2 for D (5 bases). Trimming took 5 bases from V and 1 from J, leaving 14 bases between them. Germline values: CDR1 MDHEN, CDR2 SYDVKM. The CDR3 extends over 15 amino acids. CDR3 DNA: TGTGCCAGCAGTGGCTTAGGCGGGTTCCAAGAGACCCAGTACTTC. Translating it yields CASSGLGGFQETQYF.

Regarding this clonotype: A much bigger clone sits one base away, suggesting this may be a read error. This sequence joins TRBV20-1 and TRBJ1-5, with D perhaps TRBD1 (6 bases). CDR1 DFQATT and CDR2 SNEGSKA come from the germline V gene (reference sequence). CDR3 length: 14 amino acids. In nucleotides, the CDR3 is TGCAGTGCCCTGAACAGGGATTTCAATCAGCGCCAGCATTTT. Protein product: CSALNRDFNQRQHF.

Many counts were recorded for this clonotype. V is TRBV9 and J is TRBJ1-1; D gene unclear. The CDR3 totals 15 residues. V gave up 4 bases and J gave up 7 bases, with 20 bases separating them. Germline CDR1 SGDLS, CDR2 YYNGEE. The CDR3 reads CASSRKDTREGEAFF. The DNA of the CDR3 is TGTGCCAGCAGCCGGAAGGATACAAGGGAAGGTGAAGCTTTCTTT.

This clonotype was counted many times. This CDR3 is CASSVPRDVETSSGANVLTF. DNA for the CDR3: TGTGCCAGCAGCGTACCCCGGGACGTGGAAACAAGCTCTGGGGCCAACGTCCTGACTTTC. This sequence joins TRBV9 and TRBJ2-6, with D possibly called TRBD1 or TRBD2 (5 bases each). V was pared by 1 base and J by 0 bases, with 20 bases between. The CDR3 has 20 amino acids. Germline CDR1 is SGDLS and CDR2 is YYNGEE. Together with reference TRBV9 and TRBJ2-6, the CDR3 gives the full variable domain: DSGVTQTPKHLITATGQRVTLRCSPRSGDLSVYWYQQSLDQGLQFLIQYYNGEERAKGNILERFSAQQFPDLHSELNLSSLELGDSALYFCASSVPRDVETSSGANVLTFGAGSRLTVL.

This clonotype was picked up many times. The chain carries TRBV11-2 and TRBJ1-1; D is undetermined. Germline values: CDR1 SGHAT, CDR2 FQNNGV. Deletions cut 10 bases from V and 8 bases from J, with 14 bases between. CDR3 length: 11 amino acids. The CDR3 DNA sequence: TGTGCCATTACAGCTTTCACCGAAGCTTTCTTT. This codes for CAITAFTEAFF. Full variable domain (missing parts from reference TRBV11-2 and TRBJ1-1): EAGVAQSPRYKIIEKRQSVAFWCNPISGHATLYWYQQILGQGPKLLIQFQNNGVVDDSQLPKDRFSAERLKGVDSTLKIQPAKLEDSAVYLCAITAFTEAFFGQGTRLTVV.

This clonotype was detected ten times or more. This chain connects TRBV12-3 or TRBV12-4 to TRBJ1-1; TRBD1 is a possible D gene (5 bases). Trimming left V 11 bases short and J 1 base short, with 8 bases between. The CDR3 extends over 11 amino acids. The CDR3 here is CAEGTNTEAFF. In DNA, the CDR3 is TGTGCCGAGGGGACGAACACTGAAGCTTTCTTT.

This clonotype has at least ten counts. The chain uses TRBV3-1 and TRBJ1-1; TRBD1 aligns across 7 bases. The CDR3 runs 14 residues. The V gene's germline CDR1 is LGHDT and CDR2 YNNKEL (reference sequence). Trimming cost V 1 base and J 8 bases; bases outside gene matches: 7. The CDR3 region is CASSQGQGGREAFF. CDR3 in DNA: TGTGCCAGCAGCCAAGGTCAGGGGGGCAGGGAAGCTTTCTTT. Supplemented by reference TRBV3-1 and TRBJ1-1, the full variable domain reads DTAVSQTPKYLVTQMGNDKSIKCEQNLGHDTMYWYKQDSKKFLKIMFSYNNKELIINETVPNRFSPKSPDKAHLNLHINSLELGDSAVYFCASSQGQGGREAFFGQGTRLTVV.

This clonotype was picked up many times. V and J are TRBV20-1 and TRBJ2-1; D remains ambiguous. The length of the CDR3 is 11 residues. CDR1 and CDR2 (germline): DFQATT, SNEGSKA (reference sequence). The V end was cut by 3 bases, the J end by 0 bases, with 0 bases between. This CDR3 reads CSASSYNEQFF. CDR3 DNA: TGCAGTGCTAGCTCCTACAATGAGCAGTTCTTC.

In this sample, this clonotype turned up many times. The chain uses TRBV29-1 and TRBJ1-1, with D perhaps matching TRBD1 (6 bases). The V gene's germline CDR1 is SQVTM and CDR2 ANQGSEA. CDR3 length equals 18 residues. V was cut by 4 bases and J by 0 bases, with 24 bases left in between. DNA of the CDR3: TGCAGCGTTGTTTACAGGGACCGGCCCCTTCCCCTGAACACTGAAGCTTTCTTT. This sequence encodes CSVVYRDRPLPLNTEAFF.

This clonotype was counted at least ten times. V is TRBV11-3 and J is TRBJ1-1; no reliable D call. In germline, CDR1 is SGHNT, CDR2 YENEEA. The CDR3 totals 14 residues. The V and J ends lost 0 bases and 2 bases respectively, with 7 bases between them. CDR3 coding DNA: TGTGCCAGCAGCTTAGATTATGGTAACACTGAAGCTTTCTTT. It translates to CASSLDYGNTEAFF.